These 5 T cell receptor beta chains share one sample of origin, sequenced in a study of T-cell memory formation after mild COVID-19. TCRdb re-analysed the 5' RACE reads in MiXCR, keeping a single row per CDR3 protein. The sample lists about 140,000 distinct CDR3 sequences, under 25% occurring once. The sample consisted of PBMCs or a T cell subset sorted from them (not recorded which). The receptors were sampled from an adult woman who had mild COVID-19 (a few samples of this study predate the infection). Cell type and time point are not known.

This clonotype was counted only a few times. J is TRBJ1-1 and V is TRBV15; TRBD1 is a possible D gene (5 bases). Trimming cost V 0 bases and J 5 bases, with 10 bases left between them. CDR3 size: 14 residues. Per the germline V gene, CDR1 is LNHNV and CDR2 is YYDKDF (reference sequence). The CDR3 DNA reads TGTGCCACCAGCAGAGACAGGGCTGGGACTGAAGCTTTCTTT. Its translation: CATSRDRAGTEAFF.

This clonotype was seen more than once but under ten times. This sequence joins TRBV5-1 and TRBJ2-3, with TRBD2 matching 12 bases. Unmatched junction bases numbered 5, after V lost 3 bases and J lost 3 bases. This CDR3 spans 16 amino acids. Germline loops: CDR1 SGHRS, CDR2 YFSETQ. As DNA, the CDR3 is TGCGCCAGCAGCTCAAGTGGGACTAGCGGGACAGATACGCAGTATTTT. This translates into CASSSSGTSGTDTQYF.

V usage is TRBV30 and J usage is TRBJ2-3, with TRBD1 as a possible D gene (5 bases). Germline CDR1 and CDR2: GTSNPN and SVGIG (reference sequence). The CDR3 length is 15 residues. Trimming took off 3 bases at V and 4 bases at J, with 17 bases between the two ends. The CDR3 sequence: CAWSNQGLGSDTQYF. The CDR3 nucleotides read TGTGCCTGGAGCAACCAGGGTCTCGGCTCAGATACGCAGTATTTT.

V and J are TRBV29-1 and TRBJ2-7; D is uncertain. V was pared by 4 bases and J by 9 bases, with 16 bases between. Germline lookup yields CDR1 SQVTM and CDR2 ANQGSEA. This CDR3 comprises 12 residues. The CDR3 nucleotides are TGCAGCGTTGTGACAACTCACTCCGGGCAGTACTTC. Residues: CSVVTTHSGQYF.

This chain connects TRBV2 to TRBJ2-6; 8 nucleotides align to TRBD1. Germline CDR1 SNHLY, CDR2 FYNNEI. The trim removed 8 bases at V and 0 bases at J, leaving 3 bases unmatched. The CDR3 sequence is 15 residues long. In DNA form, the CDR3 reads TGTGCCAGCCGGGACAGGTCCTCTGGGGCCAACGTCCTGACTTTC. It translates to CASRDRSSGANVLTF.